The clone carrying this T cell receptor beta chain was seen once. This record comes from a study of blood T cell repertoires in COVID-19. In germline, CDR1 is MDHEN, CDR2 SYDVKM. Between the trimmed V and J ends, which lost 6 bases and 0 bases, there was a span of 14 bases. The CDR3 is made up of 15 amino acids. Clones were read by immunoSEQ multiplex PCR, and TCRdb kept only the in-frame ones, dropping some. This sample yields 190,000 or so clones, of which around 87% are seen a single time; 0.8% to 1% belongs to the top ten. The sequenced sample was peripheral blood. The chain joins TRBV28 to TRBJ1-1; D remains unclear. The source is a woman under 30 who had recovered from COVID-19. CDR3 nucleotides: TGTGCCAGCAGAACGACCCGACTATTGAACACTGAAGCTTTCTTT. It specifies CASRTTRLLNTEAFF.